These T cell receptor beta chains were read from a single sample in a study of blood T cell repertoires in COVID-19. The repertoire was sequenced with immunoSEQ multiplex PCR; TCRdb's copy has only in-frame clones and lacks some. The profile covers some 270,000 clones, with approximately 89% appearing a single time and about 3% taken by the ten largest. Sample: PBMCs or T cells enriched from blood (not recorded which). These receptors were obtained from a man in his forties who had been exposed to COVID-19. CDR3s include the opening cysteine and the closing phenylalanine or tryptophan. A D gene is named only where the DNA matches it firmly. The size entry is marked missing in some rows and otherwise reads once, few, many or a size class.

J | size | V | D | DNA | CDR3
TRBJ1-5 | . | TRBV19 | . | TGTGCCAGTACCCGAGGTGAACAGCCCCAGCATTTT | CASTRGEQPQHF
TRBJ2-5 | . | TRBV7-9 | . | TGTGCCAGCAGCTTTGAGAGAAACCAAGAGACCCAGTACTTC | CASSFERNQETQYF
TRBJ2-1 | . | TRBV9 | . | TGTGCCAGCAGCGCTAGCGTCTCCTACAATGAGCAGTTCTTC | CASSASVSYNEQFF
TRBJ1-3 | . | TRBV4-2 | . | TGTGCCAGCAGCCAAGACCGTTATGGTTGGAGCACCATATATTTT | CASSQDRYGWSTIYF
TRBJ1-4 | . | TRBV27 | TRBD1 | TGTGCCAGCAGGGGGACAGGGGCCGGAACTAATGAAAAACTGTTTTTT | CASRGTGAGTNEKLFF
TRBJ1-5 | . | TRBV23-1 | TRBD1 | TGCGCCAGCATTAGTCGGGGGACAGTCGAAGACCCGCCCCAGCATTTT | CASISRGTVEDPPQHF
TRBJ2-1 | once | TRBV7-6 | . | TGTGCCAGCAGCTTAGCTTGGGTTGGGCAGGGCCAAAATGAGCAGTTCTTC | CASSLAWVGQGQNEQFF
TRBJ2-5 | once | TRBV3-1/TRBV3-2 | . | TGTGCCAGCAGCCAAGATCTTCGGGGAGGCCAGTACTTC | CASSQDLRGGQYF
TRBJ1-1 | once | TRBV11-2 | . | TGTGCCAGCAGCTTAGTCTTAACTGTGAACACTGAAGCTTTCTTT | CASSLVLTVNTEAFF
TRBJ2-7 | . | TRBV27 | TRBD1 | TGTGCCAGCAGTTTAGGGACAGGCTCCTACGAGCAGTACTTC | CASSLGTGSYEQYF
TRBJ2-2 | . | TRBV24-1 | . | TGTGCCACCAGTCGGCGGGGGCAAAGCGGGGAGCTGTTTTTT | CATSRRGQSGELFF
TRBJ1-2 | . | TRBV3-1/TRBV3-2 | . | TGTGCCAGCAGCCAAGATCGACAGGCCTTCTATGGCTACACCTTC | CASSQDRQAFYGYTF
TRBJ2-4 | once | TRBV11-3 | . | TGTGCCAGCAGCGACATATATGCAAACATTCAGTACTTC | CASSDIYANIQYF
TRBJ1-2 | . | TRBV10-3 | . | TGTGCCGCCAGGGCAGGGGTTTCTGACTATGGCTACACCTTC | CAARAGVSDYGYTF
TRBJ2-3 | . | TRBV24-1 | . | TGTGCCACCAAATCTAGCGGAGGGGGGGATACGCAGTATTTT | CATKSSGGGDTQYF
TRBJ2-1 | once | TRBV27 | . | TGTGCCAGCAGTCGTAAGGTTTTTCTAGCAACCCAGTACAATGAGCAGTTCTTC | CASSRKVFLATQYNEQFF
TRBJ2-6 | . | TRBV3-1/TRBV3-2 | TRBD2 | TGTGCCAGCAGCCAAGCTGGACTAGCGGTCCTCTCTGGGGCCAACGTCCTGACTTTC | CASSQAGLAVLSGANVLTF
TRBJ1-1 | . | TRBV7-9 | . | TGTGCCAGCAGCGCCCTACGGGTGAACACTGAAGCTTTCTTT | CASSALRVNTEAFF
TRBJ2-2 | . | TRBV7-8 | TRBD2 | TGTGCCAGCAGTAAAAGGGCGGGAGGGTGGACCGGGGAGCTGTTTTTT | CASSKRAGGWTGELFF
TRBJ2-7 | . | TRBV7-9 | . | TGTGCCAGCAGCCCTCAGACAGGAACCTACGAGCAGTACTTC | CASSPQTGTYEQYF
TRBJ2-1 | . | TRBV28 | TRBD2 | TGTGCCAGCAGTTTAGGGAGCGGGAGGGGCTACAATGAGCAGTTCTTC | CASSLGSGRGYNEQFF
TRBJ1-2 | few | TRBV6-5 | . | TGTGCCAGCTCTACGAGCAGCACGGGCTATGGCTACACCTTC | CASSTSSTGYGYTF